Many counts were recorded for the clone carrying this T cell receptor (beta chain). Investigators divided CD4+ cells into CD45RA+ naive and CD45RA-negative memory subsets. V lost 7 bases to trimming and J lost 2 bases, with 15 bases between them. The CDR3 extends over 13 amino acids. The germline V gene encodes CDR1 SQVTM and CDR2 ANQGSEA. TCRdb keeps only in-frame clones here, not all; method: immunoSEQ multiplex PCR. This sample carries just under 350,000 clones, around 70% of them seen once, and the ten largest clones take about 10%. The data were taken from a study of shared clonotypes between healthy human individuals.

V usage is TRBV29-1 and J usage is TRBJ2-7; the D is unclear. This clonotype originated in a man younger than 45 in good health. Sequencing used memory CD4+ T cells sorted from blood. As for subset: CD45RA-negative fraction. CDR3 in amino acids: CSASRGVTYEQYF. CDR3 coding DNA: TGCAGCGCTTCGAGAGGAGTAACCTACGAGCAGTACTTC.